The subject of this entry is one T cell receptor (beta chain). Antigen unknown. Profiling relied on immunoSEQ multiplex PCR, and the TCRdb table lists in-frame clones only, not all of them. The sample includes over a thousand clones, about 20% of them seen just once. V was cut by 2 bases and J by 3 bases, with 16 bases left in between. The CDR3 is 16 amino acids. CDR1 and CDR2 from the germline V gene are SGHDN and FVKESK. The data originate from a study of T cells in localized non-small cell lung cancer. Notes on the study in general: Uninvolved adjacent lung showed peak T cell clonality, exceeding tumor. With higher T cell density in blood came longer overall survival. A median of roughly 57 clones ranked among the top 100 in tumor appeared in adjacent lung.

The chain uses TRBV14 and TRBJ1-1; maybe TRBD1 (6 bases). The clonotype was recovered from an older male donor with stage I squamous cell lung carcinoma. The sequencing here drew on lung tumor tissue, taken before any cancer treatment. This CDR3 is CASSQFSDSKDTEAFF. In nucleotides, the CDR3 is TGTGCCAGCAGCCAATTTTCGGACAGTAAGGACACTGAAGCTTTCTTT.